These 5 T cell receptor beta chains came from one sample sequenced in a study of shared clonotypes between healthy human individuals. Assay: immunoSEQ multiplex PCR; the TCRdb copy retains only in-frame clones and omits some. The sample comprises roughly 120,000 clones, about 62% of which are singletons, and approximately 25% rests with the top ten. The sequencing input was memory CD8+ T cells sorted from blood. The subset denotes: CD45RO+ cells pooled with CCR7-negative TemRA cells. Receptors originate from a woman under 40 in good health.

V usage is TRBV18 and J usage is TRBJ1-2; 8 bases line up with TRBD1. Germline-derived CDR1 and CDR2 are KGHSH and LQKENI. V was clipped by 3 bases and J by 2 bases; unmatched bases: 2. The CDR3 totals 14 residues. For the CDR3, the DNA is TGTGCCAGCTCACCGCAGGGGGCAAACTATGGCTACACCTTC. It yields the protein CASSPQGANYGYTF.

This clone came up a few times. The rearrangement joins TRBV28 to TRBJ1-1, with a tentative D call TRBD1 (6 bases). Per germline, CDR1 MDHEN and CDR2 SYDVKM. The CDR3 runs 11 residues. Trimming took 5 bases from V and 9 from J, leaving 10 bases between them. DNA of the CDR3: TGTGCCAGCAGTCCTGGACAGAAAGCTTTCTTT. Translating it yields CASSPGQKAFF.

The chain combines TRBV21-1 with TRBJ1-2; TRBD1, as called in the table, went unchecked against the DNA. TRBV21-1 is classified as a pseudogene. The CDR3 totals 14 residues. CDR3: CASMTGECNYGYTF. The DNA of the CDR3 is TGTGCCAGCATGACAGGGGAATGTAACTATGGCTACACCTTC.

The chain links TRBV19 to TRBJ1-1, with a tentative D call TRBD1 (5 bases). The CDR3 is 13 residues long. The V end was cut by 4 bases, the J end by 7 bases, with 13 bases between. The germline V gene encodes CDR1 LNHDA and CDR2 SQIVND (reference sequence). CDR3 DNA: TGTGCCAGTAGTAAAGGGGTGAAGGGTGAAGCTTTCTTT. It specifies CASSKGVKGEAFF.

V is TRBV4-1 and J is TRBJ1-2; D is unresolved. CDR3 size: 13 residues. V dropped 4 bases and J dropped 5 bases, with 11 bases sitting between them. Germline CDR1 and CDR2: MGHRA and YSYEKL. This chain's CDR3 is CASSPGGFYGYTF. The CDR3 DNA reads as TGCGCCAGCAGCCCCGGAGGGTTTTATGGCTACACCTTC.